This passage covers 9 T cell receptor beta chains from one sample sequenced in a study of blood T cell repertoires in COVID-19. The method was immunoSEQ multiplex PCR; TCRdb's version includes in-frame clones alone and lacks a portion of them. Among some 19,000 clones listed, 77% were seen once. Material: peripheral blood. These receptors were collected from a man between 65 and 85 years old with COVID-19, enrolled during active disease.

CDR3 residues: CASSRGLENIQYF. The CDR3 DNA sequence: TGTGCCAGCAGCAGGGGGCTGGAGAACATTCAGTACTTC. The chain employs TRBV7-2 and TRBJ2-4, with TRBD1 matching 7 bases. Losses at the gene ends were 5 bases for V and 7 bases for J; bases not matched to a gene: 5. Per the germline V gene, CDR1 is SGHTA and CDR2 is FQGNSA. There are 13 residues in the CDR3. The whole variable domain, remainder taken from reference TRBV7-2 and TRBJ2-4, is GAGVSQSPSNKVTEKGKDVELRCDPISGHTALYWYRQSLGQGLEFLIYFQGNSAPDKSGLPSDRFSAERTGGSVSTLTIQRTQQEDSAVYLCASSRGLENIQYFGAGTRLSVL.

J is TRBJ2-5 and V is TRBV11-2; 12 bases align to TRBD1. The V segment lost 1 base and the J segment 9 bases; nucleotides outside the gene matches: 12. The CDR3 loop spans 17 amino acids. Germline V gene sequence: CDR1 SGHAT, CDR2 FQNNGV. The CDR3 DNA is TGTGCCAGCAGCTTAGCAGAGGGACAGGGGGCACTCAATGCCCAGTACTTC. This codes for CASSLAEGQGALNAQYF.

The V and J genes are TRBV4-2 and TRBJ2-3; possibly TRBD1 for D (6 bases). Germline CDR1 LGHNA, CDR2 YNFKEQ. Trimming stripped 4 bases from V and 2 bases from J, with 16 bases between. The CDR3 runs 16 residues. CDR3 sequence reads: CASSRPQDSPTDTQYF. In DNA, the CDR3 is TGTGCCAGCAGCCGCCCCCAGGACAGTCCCACAGATACGCAGTATTTT.

Concerning this clone itself: Relative to the germline gene, one junction end is altered; a read error may explain this. This chain connects TRBV20-1 to TRBJ2-4; 7 bases fit TRBD2. The CDR3 has 11 residues. The germline gives CDR1 DFQATT, CDR2 SNEGSKA (reference sequence). The CDR3: CSATSGLAEEF. CDR3 DNA: TGCAGTGCTACCTCTGGGCTAGCGGAGGAGTTC.

This sequence joins TRBV19 and TRBJ2-7; TRBD2 agrees at 12 bases. The V gene end was trimmed by 6 bases and the J gene end by 5 bases; junction bases not matched to a gene: 5. The germline V gene has CDR1 LNHDA and CDR2 SQIVND (reference sequence). CDR3 length equals 14 residues. This CDR3 reads CASSLAGGPNEQYF. The CDR3 DNA reads TGTGCCAGTAGCCTAGCGGGAGGGCCCAACGAGCAGTACTTC. The whole variable domain, remainder taken from reference TRBV19 and TRBJ2-7, is DGGITQSPKYLFRKEGQNVTLSCEQNLNHDAMYWYRQDPGQGLRLIYYSQIVNDFQKGDIAEGYSVSREKKESFPLTVTSAQKNPTAFYLCASSLAGGPNEQYFGPGTRLTVT.

This clone appeared a few times. The chain employs TRBV5-1 and TRBJ1-2, with 7 positions matching TRBD1. Germline V CDR1 and CDR2: SGHRS, YFSETQ. Germline trimming cut 3 bases from V and 12 bases from J; bases unmatched to any gene: 11. CDR3 size: 13 residues. The CDR3 DNA is TGCGCCAGCAGCTGGGGGACAGAGGATCGGAACACCTTC. Translation gives CASSWGTEDRNTF.

The gene calls are TRBV19 and TRBJ2-5; 10 bases line up with TRBD1. There are 14 residues in the CDR3. CDR1 is LNHDA, CDR2 SQIVND, per germline (reference sequence). V shed 6 bases, J shed 4 bases, and the junction held 5 bases outside the gene matches. CDR3 sequence (DNA): TGTGCCAGTAGAAAAAGGACAGGGGGAGAGACCCAGTACTTC. Its protein product is CASRKRTGGETQYF.

V is TRBV6-5 and J is TRBJ2-3, with 8 bases identical to TRBD2. Per germline, CDR1 MNHEY and CDR2 SVGAGI. The V and J ends lost 0 bases and 2 bases, in that order; junction bases with no gene match: 1. This CDR3 has 15 amino acids. The CDR3, as DNA: TGTGCCAGCAGTTACTCACTAGCGGTCACAGATACGCAGTATTTT. This gives the protein CASSYSLAVTDTQYF.

CDR3 residues: CASSYFGELFF. CDR3 nucleotides: TGTGCCAGCAGTTACTTCGGGGAGCTGTTTTTT. The chain has TRBV12-3 or TRBV12-4 and TRBJ2-2; D not certain. Trimming took 4 bases from V and 7 from J, leaving 4 bases between them. CDR3 length equals 11 residues.